These 21 T cell receptor beta chains share one sample of origin, sequenced in a study of beta chain features in type 1 diabetes. Expressed TCRB transcripts were sequenced because the isolated RNA had all been reverse transcribed beforehand. Measured with immunoSEQ multiplex PCR; TCRdb has only the in-frame clones, and not every one. This table holds under 950,000 clones, roughly 15% found once. The specimen was naive CD4+ T cells from blood. The receptors originated from a woman younger than 35 in good health.

The sample holds a few counts of this clone. The gene calls are TRBV5-1 and TRBJ1-2, with 7 bases lining up with TRBD1. The CDR3 has 15 residues. V was clipped by 1 base and J by 3 bases; unmatched bases: 6. Germline V gene sequence: CDR1 SGHRS, CDR2 YFSETQ. CDR3: CASSLSGQADYGYTF. The CDR3 DNA is TGCGCCAGCAGCTTGTCCGGACAGGCAGACTATGGCTACACCTTC.

This clone was counted only a few times. This chain links TRBV14 with TRBJ2-7; D remains unclear. Germline lookup yields CDR1 SGHDN and CDR2 FVKESK. Between the trimmed V and J ends, which lost 3 bases and 2 bases, there was a span of 5 bases. This CDR3 contains 12 residues. CDR3 DNA: TGTGCCAGCAGCCATCTCCCCTACGAGCAGTACTTC. Protein: CASSHLPYEQYF.

This clone was recorded a few times. V gene TRBV7-2 combines with J gene TRBJ2-5; D remains ambiguous. CDR3 length equals 12 residues. Germline assignment: CDR1 SGHTA and CDR2 FQGNSA. Trimming removed 10 bases at V and 7 bases at J, with 16 bases between. The CDR3 spells CATNQASGTQYF. The CDR3 DNA sequence: TGTGCCACCAACCAGGCCTCCGGGACCCAGTACTTC. The full variable domain, its missing parts supplied by reference TRBV7-2 and TRBJ2-5, is GAGVSQSPSNKVTEKGKDVELRCDPISGHTALYWYRQSLGQGLEFLIYFQGNSAPDKSGLPSDRFSAERTGGSVSTLTIQRTQQEDSAVYLCATNQASGTQYFGPGTRLLVL.

The V and J genes are TRBV6-5 and TRBJ2-3, with a weak D call TRBD1 (7 bases). Looked up from germline, CDR1 is MNHEY and CDR2 is SVGAGI. V lost 2 bases and J lost 1, with 10 bases in between. This CDR3 region has 15 residues. The CDR3 region has the DNA TGTGCCAGCAGTTACAGGAGGGGGCGCACAGATACGCAGTATTTT. Protein: CASSYRRGRTDTQYF.

This clone was detected only a few times. The chain uses TRBV10-3 and TRBJ2-3, with 8 bases matching TRBD2. Germline V gene sequence: CDR1 ENHRY, CDR2 SYGVKD. The CDR3 runs to 14 residues. The V and J ends lost 7 bases and 0 bases, in that order; junction bases with no gene match: 3. This CDR3 is CAIMAGGSTDTQYF. DNA of the CDR3: TGTGCCATCATGGCGGGAGGAAGCACAGATACGCAGTATTTT.

This clone was counted a few times. Other DNA sequences in this specimen translate into the identical CDR3. The chain employs TRBV7-9 and TRBJ2-5; D ambiguous. Trimming stripped 5 bases from V and 1 base from J, with 11 bases between. Germline CDR1 reads SEHNR; CDR2 reads FQNEAQ (reference sequence). The CDR3 spans 14 residues. The CDR3 bases are TGTGCCAGCAGCCCCTCGGGTTTCCAAGAGACCCAGTACTTC. Its protein product is CASSPSGFQETQYF.

The chain combines TRBV18 with TRBJ2-3; D is ambiguous. CDR1 KGHSH and CDR2 LQKENI come from the germline V gene. Trimming stripped 2 bases from V and 0 bases from J, with 18 bases between. The CDR3 has 18 residues. The CDR3 sequence is CASSPFPGQPSSTDTQYF. CDR3 bases: TGTGCCAGCTCACCATTCCCAGGCCAGCCTTCTAGCACAGATACGCAGTATTTT. Full variable domain (missing parts from reference TRBV18 and TRBJ2-3): NAGVMQNPRHLVRRRGQEARLRCSPMKGHSHVYWYRQLPEEGLKFMVYLQKENIIDESGMPKERFSAEFPKEGPSILRIQQVVRGDSAAYFCASSPFPGQPSSTDTQYFGPGTRLTVL.

This clone was seen a few times. This specimen includes other DNA sequences encoding the same CDR3. The chain is built from TRBV18 and TRBJ2-7; 12 nucleotides agree with TRBD2. Trimming took 6 bases from V and 4 from J; bases not matched to a gene: 4. The CDR3 loop spans 14 amino acids. From germline, CDR1 is KGHSH and CDR2 LQKENI. The DNA for the CDR3 is TGTGCCAGCTCCCCGGGACTAGCGGGTTACGAGCAGTACTTC. It codes for CASSPGLAGYEQYF.

This clone was counted only a few times. This chain links TRBV19 with TRBJ1-1, with D unresolved. The CDR3 length is 15 residues. Trimming took off 6 bases at V and 5 bases at J, with 19 bases between the two ends. Germline-derived CDR1 and CDR2 are LNHDA and SQIVND (reference sequence). The CDR3 is CASRSPETAGTEAFF. For the CDR3, the DNA is TGTGCCAGTAGGAGCCCTGAAACGGCGGGGACTGAAGCTTTCTTT.

This clone has a handful of counts. J is TRBJ2-2 and V is TRBV29-1, with D maybe TRBD2 (5 bases). V lost 4 bases and J 2 bases, leaving 8 bases between the germline ends. Germline V gives CDR1 SQVTM, CDR2 ANQGSEA. The CDR3 extends over 13 amino acids. The CDR3 region is CSVGGSNTGELFF. CDR3 nucleotide sequence: TGCAGCGTTGGAGGGAGTAACACCGGGGAGCTGTTTTTT.

This clone showed up just a few times. The chain employs TRBV18 and TRBJ2-7; D is unclear. The CDR3 spans 14 residues. Germline V gene lookup returns CDR1 KGHSH and CDR2 LQKENI. V lost 3 bases, J lost 0 bases, and 9 bases lay in between. The CDR3 region is CASSPAASSYEQYF. In DNA, the CDR3 is TGTGCCAGCTCACCGGCAGCGAGCTCCTACGAGCAGTACTTC.

This clone was observed at least ten times. The rearrangement joins TRBV14 to TRBJ2-3; 7 nucleotides agree with TRBD2. This CDR3 comprises 16 residues. With 1 base clipped from V and 2 bases from J, the junction kept 6 bases outside the gene matches. The V gene's germline CDR1 is SGHDN and CDR2 FVKESK. The CDR3 nucleotides are TGTGCCAGCAGCCAAGGCCTAGCGGTGCTCACAGATACGCAGTATTTT. It yields the protein CASSQGLAVLTDTQYF.

The chain joins TRBV15 to TRBJ1-5, with 8 positions matching TRBD1. V lost 4 bases and J lost 3; bases outside the gene matches: 5. This CDR3 spans 15 amino acids. Germline CDR1 reads LNHNV; CDR2 reads YYDKDF (reference sequence). The CDR3 DNA follows: TGTGCCACCAGCAATTTCAGGGGGCACAATCAGCCCCAGCATTTT. Translated, it gives CATSNFRGHNQPQHF.

The chain employs TRBV11-3 and TRBJ2-1; TRBD2 might be the D (6 bases). Germline CDR1 SGHNT, CDR2 YENEEA. Trimming took off 7 bases at V and 6 bases at J, with 13 bases between the two ends. This CDR3 comprises 13 residues. The CDR3 is CASMNSGGNEQFF. CDR3 DNA: TGTGCCAGCATGAATAGCGGAGGCAATGAGCAGTTCTTC.

The chain has TRBV6-5 and TRBJ1-5, with 8 bases aligning to TRBD1. The V gene end was trimmed by 0 bases and the J gene end by 14 bases; junction bases not matched to a gene: 9. The CDR3 has 14 residues. Germline V gives CDR1 MNHEY, CDR2 SVGAGI. This CDR3 is CASSYSGQGMAEHF. DNA for the CDR3: TGTGCCAGCAGTTACTCAGGACAGGGCATGGCGGAGCATTTT.

The chain couples TRBV7-3 to TRBJ2-1, with 7 nucleotides matching TRBD2. The CDR3 length is 14 residues. Germline V gives CDR1 SGHTA, CDR2 FQGTGA. V lost 2 bases and J lost 4; bases outside the gene matches: 2. The CDR3 here is CASSLAGEYNEQFF. The DNA of the CDR3 is TGTGCCAGCAGCTTAGCGGGAGAGTACAATGAGCAGTTCTTC.

This clone was observed a handful of times. This chain links TRBV29-1 with TRBJ2-7; TRBD1 matches at 11 bases. V dropped 6 bases and J dropped 4; count of bases not matched to a gene: 11. There are 15 residues in the CDR3. Germline CDR1 reads SQVTM; CDR2 reads ANQGSEA. For the CDR3, the DNA is TGCAGCGTCGCCGGACAGGGGGCGTATGGATACGAGCAGTACTTC. It codes for CSVAGQGAYGYEQYF.

The chain employs TRBV7-2 and TRBJ2-3; no clear D gene. Germline-derived CDR1 and CDR2 are SGHTA and FQGNSA. V lost 10 bases to trimming and J lost 2 bases, with 19 bases between them. The CDR3 has 15 residues. CDR3 in DNA: TGTGCCACCAAGCGACGCTCGGCCCTCACAGATACGCAGTATTTT. Protein product: CATKRRSALTDTQYF.

The genes are TRBV4-3 and TRBJ1-6; no reliable D call. The V gene's germline CDR1 is LGHNA and CDR2 YSLEER. V lost 0 bases and J lost 5, with 8 bases in between. This CDR3 region has 15 residues. CDR3 residues: CASSQEGENNSPLHF. The DNA for the CDR3 is TGCGCCAGCAGCCAAGAGGGAGAGAATAATTCACCCCTCCACTTT.

This chain links TRBV11-2 with TRBJ2-2, with 12 bases matching TRBD2. J gave up 6 bases and V 3 bases, and 2 bases lay outside the gene matches. The CDR3 covers 15 residues. Germline V gene lookup returns CDR1 SGHAT and CDR2 FQNNGV. This CDR3 is CASSLLAGGPGELFF. The CDR3 DNA reads as TGTGCCAGCAGCTTGCTAGCGGGAGGGCCCGGGGAGCTGTTTTTT. Full variable domain (outside the CDR3, taken from reference TRBV11-2 and TRBJ2-2): EAGVAQSPRYKIIEKRQSVAFWCNPISGHATLYWYQQILGQGPKLLIQFQNNGVVDDSQLPKDRFSAERLKGVDSTLKIQPAKLEDSAVYLCASSLLAGGPGELFFGEGSRLTVL.

This clone came up a few times. V usage is TRBV6-5 and J usage is TRBJ2-7, with 12 bases matching TRBD1. Germline-derived CDR1 and CDR2 are MNHEY and SVGAGI. This CDR3 has 15 residues. The J segment lost 5 bases and the V segment lost 5 bases, leaving 7 bases of the junction unmatched. CDR3 sequence: CASSRPGQGAHEQYF. The CDR3 nucleotides read TGTGCCAGCAGTAGACCGGGACAGGGGGCCCACGAGCAGTACTTC.